Detailed here is one TCR beta chain. In this sample, this clone turned up once. Its cognate antigen has yet to be identified. It has no much larger one-base neighbor in the sample; base qualities were not kept. The CDR3 runs 17 amino acids, cysteine and phenylalanine included. CDR3 DNA only is kept here, 51 bases in frame from base 1. Based on the germline V gene, the CDR1 and CDR2 sequences are SGHRS and YFSETQ. The junction carries 17 bases between V and J, which are trimmed by 1 base and 2 bases respectively. The donors were healthy, HIV-negative adults with no recently reported acute infections or vaccinations. All donors were Caucasian adults living in Nashville, Tennessee, USA. Magnetic negative selection was used to enrich CD4+ T cells, after which naive cells were positively selected on CD45RA and the negative fraction became the memory subset. Blood was collected by leukapheresis, and PBMCs were isolated by Ficoll-Histopaque density gradient centrifugation and then cryopreserved in liquid nitrogen vapor phase. Purity and quantity of every magnetically sorted T cell population were checked by analytical flow cytometry. Genomic DNA was isolated from each sorted fraction and quantified by UV absorbance on a Nanodrop 2000c.

This record comes from a study of shared clonotypes between healthy human individuals (TCRdb year 2020). Context from the whole study: Three men and two women, aged 18 to 49 years, made up the cohort. Per donor, leukapheresis produced somewhere between about 0.9 and 9.5 billion PBMCs. To increase sequencing depth and limit assay-specific biases, TCR repertoire library preparation and sequencing were carried out by different laboratories using diverse techniques. Per donor, three plates each were used for CD4 naive and CD4 memory, two for CD8 naive, and one for CD8 memory. To estimate repertoire size and how much clonotype sharing occurs between individuals, the study deeply sequenced the blood TCR repertoires of roughly 5 healthy adults.

On the study overall, not on this receptor specifically: Pairwise subsampling led to the expectation that sequencing depth would affect the degree of clonotype sharing among donors. Estimated clonotype richness was generally larger for naive than for memory subsets. Sharing across a handful of donors was observed for about 4.8% of naive CD4, about 3.2% of naive CD8, about 2.3% of memory CD4, and approximately 0.41% of memory CD8 clonotypes. Even with the large sequencing depth, rarefaction of the sorted-subset datasets indicated that sequencing was incomplete. The genetic and exposure-history diversity represented was limited by the small number of donors. Compared with non-shared clonotypes, the clonotypes found in all four sorted-subset donors had higher generation probabilities. Sampling was restricted to blood, and TCR repertoires in tissue are likely to differ from TCR repertoires in blood.

TCR CDR3 regions were amplified from genomic DNA by multiplex PCR using the deep immunoSEQ assay. Genomic DNA extracted from each cell subset was distributed evenly over all wells of several immunoSEQ 96-well plates, and each plate served as one replicate. For sorted subsets, each replicate PCR was loaded with around 200 ng genomic DNA, equivalent to about 30,000 T cell genomes. Purified libraries were measured with a Qubit 3.0 fluorometer, size-checked on a Bioanalyzer 2100, and measured again with the KAPA Library Quantification kit. Each immunoSEQ 96-well plate was sequenced on its own single-read 150-cycle Illumina NextSeq 550 flow cell. In the source study's methods: Because only junctional sequences without quality scores were contained in the immunoSEQ output, filtering matching that applied to full-length reads could not be performed. Sequences were annotated with PyIR, a Python wrapper for IgBLAST v1.9, and V/J genes and CDR3 were assigned using IMGT germline references. Any read was removed if the V/J assignment was weak (E-value above 1e-6), the CDR3 was missing, or the read contained stop codons, out-of-frame junctions, or ambiguous translated residues. V3J clonotypes were defined by identical inferred V gene, J gene, and CDR3 amino acid sequence. Percentage overlap between repertoires was calculated by dividing the number of shared unique clonotypes by the size of the smaller repertoire. Richness of each repertoire was evaluated using RTK rarefaction, the Chao1 estimator, and Recon v2.1 estimates of unobserved clonotypes. Generation probabilities for all TCRbeta clonotypes obtained by the gDNA method from a handful of donors were computed using OLGA. TCRdb holds this immuneACCESS table with in-frame rearrangements only. Some clones are missing; in checked studies, unresolved V genes explain under half, and the rest has no known cause. That table furnishes V, J and clone size, whereas the DNA furnished D and trimming. For this sample the table gives over a million clones, of which approximately 70% were detected only once. The ten largest clones represent around 1.4% of the sample.

This TCR derives from a man aged 18 to 29 in good health. The chain joins TRBV5-1 to TRBJ2-3; TRBD2 might be the D gene, on 6 matching bases. The source material was memory CD4+ T cells sorted from blood. The cell subset or site label of this sample denotes: CD45RA-negative fraction. The nucleotides are TGCGCCAGCAGCTTGTCGCCAGGGACTTTCTCCACAGATACGCAGTATTTT. Its protein is CASSLSPGTFSTDTQYF.